This TCR beta chain appears in the sequencing data of a study of cytomegalovirus exposure and HLA in healthy donors. The germline V gene has CDR1 MNHGY and CDR2 SAAAGT. The CDR3 totals 12 residues. Trimming removed 11 bases at V and 7 bases at J, with 17 bases between. Primers for the PCR totalled 60 Vbeta and 13 Jbeta. Sequenced by immunoSEQ multiplex PCR; TCRdb stores in-frame clones only, minus some. The sample lists some 150,000 clones, 70% to 85% occurring once. Each donor was nominally healthy when sampled (though unrecorded immune exposures were likely). This TCR came from a man aged 25-45 years in good health and CMV-seropositive. Sequencing input: PBMCs. This chain uses TRBV6-8 with TRBJ1-2, with a weak D call TRBD1 (5 bases). CDR3 in DNA: TGTGCCGGGGGGGTAGAGGGGATTGGCTACACCTTC. Translation gives CAGGVEGIGYTF.